This T cell receptor beta chain was retrieved from a study of T cell repertoires in cytomegalovirus infection. Across the study: Recently identified HLA-C-restricted and well-studied HLA-B-restricted CMV epitopes were used. CMV infection together with matching HLA type was indicated by public TCR beta signatures. Study-level points and caveats: Clonotypes of TCR beta that were HLA-C-restricted and CMV-specific dominated the ex vivo response.

To note about this clonotype: Antigen specificity is unknown.

TCRdb redid the calling of the reads with MiXCR, one entry per CDR3 protein. Of roughly 350,000 distinct CDR3 sequences listed, around a third are singletons. J gave up 3 bases and V 6 bases, and 6 bases lay outside the gene matches. Germline V gene data show CDR1 as MNHEY and CDR2 as SVGEGT. The CDR3 runs 14 residues. This TCR derives from a human donor in good health (CMV status not recorded). Some clones in this sample may be carry-over from other donors' samples. The genes are TRBV6-2 or TRBV6-3 and TRBJ2-7, with TRBD2 matching 9 bases. The starting material was cultured PBMCs, obtained from culture after CMV antigen stimulation. CDR3 nucleotide sequence: TGTGCCAGCAGCCTTAGCGGGAGCATCTACGAGCAGTACTTC. It yields the protein CASSLSGSIYEQYF.